One and the same sample provided the 4 T cell receptor beta chains below, sequenced in a study of blood T cell repertoires in COVID-19. Profiled with immunoSEQ multiplex PCR; TCRdb holds only in-frame clones, not every one. The sample consists of about 140,000 clones, around 84% of them appearing once. Sequenced material: peripheral blood. The receptor source for this set is a man between 60 and 70 years old with active or convalescent COVID-19.

The rearrangement links TRBV28 to TRBJ1-2, with 7 nucleotides matching TRBD1. V trimming: 3 bases; J trimming: 4 bases; junction bases outside the gene matches: 2. The CDR3 has 13 residues. Per the germline V gene, CDR1 is MDHEN and CDR2 is SYDVKM. The CDR3 sequence is CASSFGDSYGYTF. The CDR3 DNA reads TGTGCCAGCAGTTTCGGGGACAGCTATGGCTACACCTTC.

The genes are TRBV5-4 and TRBJ1-1; D gene unclear. The germline CDR1 and CDR2 sequences are SGHNT and YYREEE (reference sequence). With 5 bases removed from V and 5 bases from J, the gap between germline ends came to 16 bases. The CDR3 loop spans 14 amino acids. The CDR3 DNA follows: TGTGCCAGCAGTCAGACGGGTGGGAGGACTGAAGCTTTCTTT. This sequence encodes CASSQTGGRTEAFF.

The J gene is TRBJ2-3, the V gene TRBV6-2 or TRBV6-3; TRBD1 might be the D (6 bases). This CDR3 comprises 16 residues. CDR1 MNHEY and CDR2 SVGEGT come from the germline V gene. Trimming left V 4 bases short and J 0 bases short, with 14 bases between. The CDR3 nucleotides read TGTGCCAGCAGTTTTGGACAGCGATCTAGCACAGATACGCAGTATTTT. It translates to CASSFGQRSSTDTQYF.

The chain is built from TRBV6-2 or TRBV6-3 and TRBJ1-1, with D maybe TRBD1 (6 bases). With 2 bases removed from V and 1 base from J, the gap between germline ends came to 11 bases. This CDR3 contains 15 residues. Germline-derived CDR1 and CDR2 are MNHEY and SVGEGT. The CDR3 nucleotides read TGTGCCAGCAGTTACGTTCGACAGGAGAACACTGAAGCTTTCTTT. As protein: CASSYVRQENTEAFF.